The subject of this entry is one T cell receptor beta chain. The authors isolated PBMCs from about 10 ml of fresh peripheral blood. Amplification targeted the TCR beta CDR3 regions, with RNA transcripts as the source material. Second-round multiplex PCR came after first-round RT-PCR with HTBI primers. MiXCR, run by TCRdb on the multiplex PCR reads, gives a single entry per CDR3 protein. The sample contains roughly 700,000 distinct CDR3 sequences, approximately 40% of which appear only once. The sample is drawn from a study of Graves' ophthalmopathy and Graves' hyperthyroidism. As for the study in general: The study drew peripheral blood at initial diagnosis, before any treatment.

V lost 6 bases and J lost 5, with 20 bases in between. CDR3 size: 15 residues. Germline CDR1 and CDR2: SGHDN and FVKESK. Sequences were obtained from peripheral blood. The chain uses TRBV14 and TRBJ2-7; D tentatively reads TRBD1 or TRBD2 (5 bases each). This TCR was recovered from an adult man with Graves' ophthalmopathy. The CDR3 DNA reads TGTGCCAGCAGTCCGGGGACCCTGCCGGGCCACGAGCAGTACTTC. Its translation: CASSPGTLPGHEQYF.